These T cell receptor beta chains were read from a single sample in a study of glioma-infiltrating T cells after dendritic cell vaccination. The repertoire was sequenced with immunoSEQ multiplex PCR; TCRdb's copy has only in-frame clones and lacks some. This sample has roughly 83,000 clones; 65% to 90% occur once, and the top ten carry 15% to 18%. The input for sequencing was blood, taken before dendritic cell vaccination. All receptors come from a human donor with glioblastoma. Both conserved end residues are part of each CDR3. D genes are given only for firm matches. Expanded clones get a size class; other rows say once, few or many, or leave the size out.

v_gene	j_gene	d_gene	abundance	CDR3nt	CDR3aa
TRBV5-4	TRBJ2-7	TRBD2	-	TGTGCCAGCAGCTCAACTAGCGCCAGCTCCTACGAGCAGTACTTC	CASSSTSASSYEQYF
TRBV27	TRBJ2-1	TRBD2	-	TGTGCCAGCAGTTTATCGGGGGGGATAGGCTCCTACAATGAGCAGTTCTTC	CASSLSGGIGSYNEQFF
TRBV7-9	TRBJ2-7	-	-	TGTGCCAGCAGCTTAATGGGGTTACAGGACGAGCAGTACTTC	CASSLMGLQDEQYF
TRBV19	TRBJ2-5	TRBD2	-	TGTGCCAGTAGTATGGGAAGCGGGGGGCGGGGGGAGACCCAGTACTTC	CASSMGSGGRGETQYF
TRBV15	TRBJ1-1	TRBD1	few	TGTGCCACCAGCAGAGATACAGGGGTAACTGAAGCTTTCTTT	CATSRDTGVTEAFF
TRBV5-4	TRBJ2-7	-	-	TGTGCCAGCAGCACGCCCCAGGGGAAAACCTACGAGCAGTACTTC	CASSTPQGKTYEQYF
TRBV7-3	TRBJ2-2	TRBD2	-	TGTGCCAGCAGCTTTGGACTAGGAGAGCTGTTTTTT	CASSFGLGELFF
TRBV28	TRBJ2-7	TRBD2	-	TGTGCCAGCAGTTTCACCAGGACTAGCGCGGCCTACGAGCAGTACTTC	CASSFTRTSAAYEQYF
TRBV5-4	TRBJ2-1	TRBD2	-	TGTGCCAGCAGCTCCGCGGGGCGGGGGGCTACCAATGAGCAGTTCTTC	CASSSAGRGATNEQFF
TRBV7-6	TRBJ1-1	TRBD1	-	TGTGCCAGCAGCTTGAGGACAGGGACAGGCATCACTGAAGCTTTCTTT	CASSLRTGTGITEAFF
TRBV6-1	TRBJ2-1	TRBD1	-	TGTGCCAGCAGTGTACGGGACAGGGCCTACAATGAGCAGTTCTTC	CASSVRDRAYNEQFF
TRBV19	TRBJ2-7	TRBD1	-	TGTGCCAGTAGTATGACAGGGGGCGCAGCCTACGAGCAGTACTTC	CASSMTGGAAYEQYF
TRBV27	TRBJ2-7	TRBD1	-	TGTGCCAGCAGTCTGACAGGGGTTCCCTACGAGCAGTACTTC	CASSLTGVPYEQYF
TRBV28	TRBJ2-7	TRBD1	-	TGTGCCAGCAGCACGGGACAGATCTCCTACGAGCAGTACTTC	CASSTGQISYEQYF
TRBV6-6	TRBJ2-2	TRBD1	-	TGTGCCAGCAGTTCCGGGACAGGGATCGGGGAGCTGTTTTTT	CASSSGTGIGELFF
TRBV6-4	TRBJ1-5	-	-	TGTGCCAGCAGTGACCCCCGTTCTACTGGTAGCAATCAGCCCCAGCATTTT	CASSDPRSTGSNQPQHF
TRBV6-1	TRBJ2-7	-	-	TGTGCCAGCAGACCAGTTACAGGTACCTACGAGCAGTACTTC	CASRPVTGTYEQYF
TRBV5-1	TRBJ2-2	TRBD1	-	TGCGCCAGCAGCCTTGGACAGGGAACGAACACCGGGGAGCTGTTTTTT	CASSLGQGTNTGELFF
TRBV2	TRBJ2-7	-	-	TGTGCCAGCAGTGAACAGGGAGGAAGGACATACGAGCAGTACTTC	CASSEQGGRTYEQYF
TRBV7-9	TRBJ1-2	TRBD1	-	TGTGCCAGCAGCTTTAAGGGGGCGAGTGGCTACACCTTC	CASSFKGASGYTF
TRBV18	TRBJ1-2	-	-	TGTGCCAGCTCGCCAAATGGGACACCGTTTGGGGGCTACACCTTC	CASSPNGTPFGGYTF
TRBV7-2	TRBJ2-3	TRBD1	-	TGTGCCAGCAGCTGGGACAGGAGCACAGATACGCAGTATTTT	CASSWDRSTDTQYF
TRBV9	TRBJ2-7	-	-	TGTGCCAGCGGCCCCTCGGGAGCGGACGAGCAGTACTTC	CASGPSGADEQYF
TRBV5-6	TRBJ2-7	-	-	TGTGCCAGCACGGAAGAAACGGGAGCTTACGAGCAGTACTTC	CASTEETGAYEQYF
TRBV20-1	TRBJ1-1	-	-	TGCAGTGCCATAGAGAACACTGAAGCTTTCTTT	CSAIENTEAFF
TRBV27	TRBJ1-3	TRBD1	-	TGTGCCAGCAGTCCCACAGGGGTGGTTTTAAACACCATATATTTT	CASSPTGVVLNTIYF
TRBV6-5	TRBJ2-5	TRBD2	-	TGTGCCAGCAGTAGGGACTACAAAGAGACCCAGTACTTC	CASSRDYKETQYF
TRBV5-1	TRBJ1-1	TRBD1	-	TGCGCCAGCAGACGGGACAGCCCCGACACTGAAGCTTTCTTT	CASRRDSPDTEAFF
TRBV2	TRBJ2-5	-	-	TGTGCCAGCAGAGCAGGGGCGGGTCAAGAGACCCAGTACTTC	CASRAGAGQETQYF
TRBV19	TRBJ2-7	-	-	TGTGCCAGTAGTATAGGCGACTGGACAGACAGATCCCGCGAGCAGTACTTC	CASSIGDWTDRSREQYF
TRBV9	TRBJ2-1	-	-	TGTGCCAGCAGCGTAGCAAAAAATGAGCAGTTCTTC	CASSVAKNEQFF
TRBV5-6	TRBJ2-3	TRBD2	-	TGTGCCAGCAGCTTGGCCTCCTGGGGGGACTATAGCACAGATACGCAGTATTTT	CASSLASWGDYSTDTQYF
TRBV6-5	TRBJ2-7	-	-	TGTGCCAGCGGAGGGGGAGGGAAGTACGAGCAGTACTTC	CASGGGGKYEQYF
TRBV29-1	TRBJ2-1	TRBD1	-	TGCAGTACCAGCGACAGGGTTGGTGAGCAGTTCTTC	CSTSDRVGEQFF
TRBV11-3	TRBJ2-3	TRBD2	-	TGTGCCAGCAGCTTAGGTCTAGCGGGGGTCGCTACAGATACGCAGTATTTT	CASSLGLAGVATDTQYF
TRBV4-1	TRBJ2-7	-	-	TGCGCCAGCAGCCAAGAGGATACAGGCCTCATCCCCCCCTACGAGCAGTACTTC	CASSQEDTGLIPPYEQYF
TRBV6-1	TRBJ2-7	TRBD2	-	TGTGCCAGCAGTGATCGAGCGGGAAGCTCCTACGAGCAGTACTTC	CASSDRAGSSYEQYF
TRBV13	TRBJ2-7	TRBD1	-	TGTGCCAGCAGCTTAGGGGGCTGGGGGGACAGGGTCTACGAGCAGTACTTC	CASSLGGWGDRVYEQYF
TRBV21-1	TRBJ1-6	-	-	TGTGCCAGCAGCAAAGGGGAACAGGGAACCCCTCAAAGTGATTCACCCCTCCACTTT	CASSKGEQGTPQSDSPLHF
TRBV29-1	TRBJ1-2	-	-	TGCAGCGTACAGACCGACTATGGCTACACCTTC	CSVQTDYGYTF